The 6 T cell receptor beta chains reported below all come from one sample, sequenced in a study of OX40 agonist ivuxolimab in advanced cancers. Repertoires were generated with immunoSEQ multiplex PCR, while TCRdb's copy carries only in-frame clones and drops some. The table lists around 80,000 clones, about 93% of them singletons, with roughly 20% in the top ten. Here the sequenced sample was CD4+ or CD8+ T cells sorted from blood, taken in a trial of the OX40 agonist ivuxolimab. These receptor sequences come from an adult with an advanced solid tumor such as melanoma, head and neck, liver or kidney cancer.

This chain links TRBV27 with TRBJ2-2; no clear D gene. Germline assignment: CDR1 MNHEY and CDR2 SMNVEV (reference sequence). The CDR3 is 14 amino acids. Trimming removed 3 bases at V and 3 bases at J, with 8 bases between. CDR3 sequence reads: CASSFGSYTGELFF. In nucleotides, the CDR3 is TGTGCCAGCAGTTTTGGTTCCTACACCGGGGAGCTGTTTTTT.

This clone appeared a single time. The chain links TRBV10-3 to TRBJ2-5, with a weak D call TRBD2 (6 bases). The V and J ends lost 3 bases and 2 bases respectively, with 16 bases between them. Germline values: CDR1 ENHRY, CDR2 SYGVKD. The CDR3 runs to 16 residues. The CDR3 reads CAISELRGREQETQYF. The DNA of the CDR3 is TGTGCCATCAGTGAACTAAGAGGACGGGAGCAAGAGACCCAGTACTTC.

V usage is TRBV27 and J usage is TRBJ2-7; D is perhaps TRBD2 (6 bases). The CDR3 loop spans 15 amino acids. CDR1 and CDR2 from the germline V gene are MNHEY and SMNVEV (reference sequence). V was cut by 6 bases and J by 4 bases, with 19 bases left in between. The CDR3 is CASSLGTGEGYEQYF. The CDR3 region has the DNA TGTGCCAGCAGCCTTGGGACGGGAGAGGGGTACGAGCAGTACTTC.

The chain carries TRBV7-9 and TRBJ2-7; D is possibly TRBD1 (6 bases). The germline V and J ends were trimmed by 0 bases and 3 bases, with 15 bases remaining between them. The germline V gene has CDR1 SEHNR and CDR2 FQNEAQ (reference sequence). This CDR3 has 16 amino acids. The CDR3 sequence: CASSLARVQGSYEQYF. The CDR3 nucleotides are TGTGCCAGCAGCTTAGCGCGGGTGCAGGGGAGCTACGAGCAGTACTTC.

This chain connects TRBV4-1 to TRBJ1-1; D is ambiguous. This CDR3 spans 13 amino acids. Germline values: CDR1 MGHRA, CDR2 YSYEKL. V was trimmed by 4 bases and J by 6 bases, leaving 12 bases between them. The DNA of the CDR3 is TGCGCCAGCAGCCGAAGGCAGGAAGCTGAAGCTTTCTTT. It is translated as CASSRRQEAEAFF.

The chain carries TRBV4-3 and TRBJ2-5, with 8 nucleotides matching TRBD2. V was pared by 0 bases and J by 5 bases, with 8 bases of the junction left unmatched. Germline CDR1 is LGHNA and CDR2 is YSLEER. The CDR3 totals 16 residues. CDR3 bases: TGCGCCAGCAGCCAAGATTCGGGGGGGGCCGGGGAGACCCAGTACTTC. Translated: CASSQDSGGAGETQYF.